The 21 T cell receptor beta chains presented below share a single source sample, sequenced in a study of cytomegalovirus exposure and HLA in healthy donors. The PCR made use of 60 Vbeta and 13 Jbeta primers. Only in-frame clones appear in the TCRdb table, and some are missing; sequencing was by immunoSEQ multiplex PCR. This sample has over 140,000 clones, with over 75% found just once. Sequencing input: PBMCs. These receptors were collected from a man aged 45 to 65 in good health and CMV-seronegative.

The V and J genes are TRBV29-1 and TRBJ1-1; TRBD1 is a possible D gene (5 bases). The CDR3 is 11 residues long. CDR1 SQVTM and CDR2 ANQGSEA come from the germline V gene. V was clipped by 5 bases and J by 1 base, with 5 bases between them. The CDR3 reads CSVQGNTEAFF. The CDR3 DNA sequence: TGCAGCGTTCAGGGGAACACTGAAGCTTTCTTT.

The rearrangement links TRBV2 to TRBJ2-3; the D is unclear. The CDR3 spans 14 residues. Trimming left V 2 bases short and J 5 bases short, with 11 bases between. Germline V gene data show CDR1 as SNHLY and CDR2 as FYNNEI. The CDR3 region has the DNA TGTGCCAGCAGTGAATCGGCAGGAAAAGATACGCAGTATTTT. Its protein product is CASSESAGKDTQYF.

This clone was seen once. This chain connects TRBV19 to TRBJ1-5, with 8 bases that match TRBD1. V dropped 3 bases and J dropped 1; count of bases not matched to a gene: 8. CDR3 length: 17 amino acids. Germline CDR1 and CDR2: LNHDA and SQIVND (reference sequence). The CDR3 sequence is CASSIWRQGPSNQPQHF. In DNA form, the CDR3 reads TGTGCCAGTAGTATTTGGAGACAGGGGCCCAGCAATCAGCCCCAGCATTTT.

V is TRBV19 and J is TRBJ1-6, with 8 bases aligning to TRBD1. The J segment lost 6 bases and the V segment lost 9 bases, leaving 7 bases of the junction unmatched. Germline loops: CDR1 LNHDA, CDR2 SQIVND (reference sequence). CDR3 length equals 14 residues. CDR3 sequence: CASAPGQVNSPLHF. CDR3 bases: TGTGCCAGCGCACCGGGACAGGTTAATTCACCCCTCCACTTT.

The count of this clone is one. This CDR3 reads CASSEDISGGGDTQYF. CDR3 nucleotides: TGTGCCAGCAGTGAAGATATTAGCGGGGGCGGGGATACGCAGTATTTT. The chain employs TRBV6-1 and TRBJ2-3; 9 nucleotides match TRBD2. The ends lost 1 base at V and 6 bases at J; junction bases unmatched: 8. CDR3 length: 16 amino acids. The germline V gene has CDR1 MNHNS and CDR2 SASEGT.

This clone was seen only a few times. The CDR3 bases are TGCGCCAGCAGCGATCGGACAGGGAGAAGGAGCAATCAGCCCCAGCATTTT. This encodes CASSDRTGRRSNQPQHF. The chain carries TRBV4-1 and TRBJ1-5; TRBD1 agrees at 8 bases. The CDR3 sequence is 17 residues long. Per the germline V gene, CDR1 is MGHRA and CDR2 is YSYEKL. J was trimmed by 1 base and V by 5 bases; bases with no gene match: 10.

The chain joins TRBV11-2 to TRBJ2-7, with D tentatively TRBD2 (5 bases). The V gene's germline CDR1 is SGHAT and CDR2 FQNNGV. V dropped 3 bases and J dropped 5 bases, with 14 bases sitting between them. This CDR3 has 14 amino acids. The CDR3 DNA reads as TGTGCCAGCAGCTTGAGAGGGTTATCCCACGAGCAGTACTTC. Protein product: CASSLRGLSHEQYF.

This rearrangement joins TRBV28 to TRBJ2-3, with D unclear. The CDR3 contains 16 residues. The ends were cut back, 4 bases at V and 0 bases at J, with 14 bases in the middle. The germline V gene encodes CDR1 MDHEN and CDR2 SYDVKM. CDR3 region: CASSSPVLYSTDTQYF. The CDR3 nucleotides read TGTGCCAGCAGTTCCCCGGTCCTGTATAGCACAGATACGCAGTATTTT.

This clone was picked up one time. In the same sample, other DNA sequences code for this CDR3. The V gene is TRBV6-1, the J gene TRBJ2-1; TRBD1 matches at 8 bases. The germline CDR1 and CDR2 sequences are MNHNS and SASEGT. V shed 6 bases, J shed 7 bases, and the junction held 11 bases outside the gene matches. CDR3 length equals 15 residues. The DNA of the CDR3 is TGTGCCAGCAGCCGCCTTGAACAGGGGGGAAATGAGCAGTTCTTC. This codes for CASSRLEQGGNEQFF.

The V call is TRBV29-1, the J call TRBJ1-1; 7 bases fit TRBD1. The junction had 13 bases not matched to a gene; V was cut back by 7 bases and J by 2 bases. The CDR3 runs 15 residues. The V gene's germline CDR1 is SQVTM and CDR2 ANQGSEA. The CDR3 loop reads CSATGALVLNTEAFF. CDR3 nucleotides: TGCAGCGCCACAGGGGCCCTCGTTCTTAACACTGAAGCTTTCTTT.

The chain couples TRBV28 to TRBJ2-3; 11 bases are shared with TRBD2. The germline V gene encodes CDR1 MDHEN and CDR2 SYDVKM. With V trimmed by 3 bases and J by 3 bases, 8 bases remained unmatched. CDR3 size: 17 residues. The CDR3 nucleotides are TGTGCCAGCAGTTTTACAATAGCGGGGGGGCGGACAGATACGCAGTATTTT. The encoded protein is CASSFTIAGGRTDTQYF.

This chain links TRBV28 with TRBJ1-1; D is unclear. Germline V CDR1 and CDR2: MDHEN, SYDVKM. The CDR3 is made up of 15 amino acids. With 6 bases removed from V and 6 bases from J, the gap between germline ends came to 20 bases. The CDR3 nucleotides read TGTGCCAGCAGAGAGGTGACCACATTTGCTCCTGAAGCTTTCTTT. Amino acid sequence: CASREVTTFAPEAFF.

V gene TRBV4-1 combines with J gene TRBJ2-7; TRBD2 aligns across 9 bases. The CDR3 has 16 amino acids. Germline V gene data show CDR1 as MGHRA and CDR2 as YSYEKL. With V trimmed by 4 bases and J by 3 bases, 10 bases remained unmatched. The CDR3: CASSPQAGGTIYEQYF. CDR3 DNA sequence: TGCGCCAGCAGCCCACAAGCGGGAGGTACAATCTACGAGCAGTACTTC.

This chain links TRBV19 with TRBJ2-7, with TRBD2 matching over 10 bases. J was trimmed by 6 bases and V by 7 bases; bases with no gene match: 18. The CDR3 is 17 residues long. The germline V gene has CDR1 LNHDA and CDR2 SQIVND (reference sequence). The CDR3 region has the DNA TGTGCCAGTACCCCAAGAGGGCTAGCGGGAGACTCCAGCGAGCAGTACTTC. Its protein is CASTPRGLAGDSSEQYF.

The chain carries TRBV11-3 and TRBJ1-1, with a tentative D call TRBD1 (6 bases). CDR3 size: 11 residues. Germline-derived CDR1 and CDR2 are SGHNT and YENEEA. V lost 3 bases to trimming and J lost 8 bases, with 7 bases between them. The CDR3 DNA reads TGTGCCAGCAGCTTCGACAGGGAAGCTTTCTTT. This encodes CASSFDREAFF.

The V and J genes are TRBV28 and TRBJ2-7; weak D call: TRBD1 (5 bases). The CDR3 covers 13 residues. V dropped 4 bases and J dropped 0 bases, with 7 bases sitting between them. CDR1 is MDHEN and CDR2 is SYDVKM in the germline V gene. CDR3: CASSSGSSYEQYF. CDR3 DNA sequence: TGTGCCAGCAGTTCAGGGTCCTCCTACGAGCAGTACTTC.

The rearrangement joins TRBV7-2 to TRBJ1-1; D is undetermined. Trimming cost V 2 bases and J 3 bases, with 7 bases left between them. The CDR3 runs 13 residues. Per germline, CDR1 SGHTA and CDR2 FQGNSA. The CDR3 here is CASSLNSDTEAFF. The CDR3 nucleotides read TGTGCCAGCAGCTTAAATTCGGACACTGAAGCTTTCTTT.

The gene calls are TRBV5-4 and TRBJ2-5, with TRBD1 matching 7 bases. The CDR3 consists of 15 residues. Germline assignment: CDR1 SGHNT and CDR2 YYREEE (reference sequence). V was pared by 2 bases and J by 5 bases, with 9 bases of the junction left unmatched. CDR3 protein: CASSLDRESGETQYF. CDR3 sequence (DNA): TGTGCCAGCAGCTTAGACAGGGAGTCTGGGGAGACCCAGTACTTC.

This clone was seen a handful of times. An end of the junction does not agree with germline; a read error may underlie this. The V call is TRBV7-7, the J call TRBJ2-7, with TRBD1 matching over 7 bases. The CDR3 covers 13 residues. Per the germline V gene, CDR1 is SSHAT and CDR2 is FNYEAQ (reference sequence). CDR3: CASSASQGTEQYF. Written as DNA, the CDR3 is TGTGCTAGCAGCGCTTCACAGGGGACCGAGCAGTACTTC.

The rearrangement uses TRBV7-2 and TRBJ2-1; no firm D call. CDR3 size: 12 residues. The ends were cut back, 0 bases at V and 11 bases at J, with 8 bases in the middle. Germline loops: CDR1 SGHTA, CDR2 FQGNSA. DNA of the CDR3: TGTGCCAGCAGCTTAGCCCGGGTACAGCAGTTCTTC. The encoded protein is CASSLARVQQFF. The variable domain in full, completed from reference TRBV7-2 and TRBJ2-1, reads GAGVSQSPSNKVTEKGKDVELRCDPISGHTALYWYRQSLGQGLEFLIYFQGNSAPDKSGLPSDRFSAERTGGSVSTLTIQRTQQEDSAVYLCASSLARVQQFFGPGTRLTVL.

The chain joins TRBV29-1 to TRBJ2-7, with 13 bases fitting TRBD2. V was pared by 3 bases and J by 4 bases, with 6 bases of the junction left unmatched. This CDR3 is 15 amino acids long. Germline-derived CDR1 and CDR2 are SQVTM and ANQGSEA. CDR3 residues: CSVEQPGLAGYEQYF. The CDR3 region has the DNA TGCAGCGTTGAGCAACCGGGACTAGCGGGGTACGAGCAGTACTTC.